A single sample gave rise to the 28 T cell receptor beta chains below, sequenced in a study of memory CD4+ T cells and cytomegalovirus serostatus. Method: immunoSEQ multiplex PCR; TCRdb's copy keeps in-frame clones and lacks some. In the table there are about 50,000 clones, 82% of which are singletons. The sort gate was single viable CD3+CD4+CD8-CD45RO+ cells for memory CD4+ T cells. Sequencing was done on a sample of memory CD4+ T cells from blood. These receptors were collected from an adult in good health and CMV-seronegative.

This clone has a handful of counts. CDR3 nucleotides: TGTGCCAGCAGTGTATTCCAGGGCGGGATGGAAAAACTGTTTTTT. Translating gives CASSVFQGGMEKLFF. This chain links TRBV2 with TRBJ1-4; the D gene is possibly TRBD1 (5 bases). Per the germline V gene, CDR1 is SNHLY and CDR2 is FYNNEI. This CDR3 has 15 residues. V was pared by 4 bases and J by 8 bases, with 17 bases between. Variable domain in full (rest from reference TRBV2 and TRBJ1-4): EPEVTQTPSHQVTQMGQEVILRCVPISNHLYFYWYRQILGQKVEFLVSFYNNEISEKSEIFDDQFSVERPDGSNFTLKIRSTKLEDSAMYFCASSVFQGGMEKLFFGSGTQLSVL.

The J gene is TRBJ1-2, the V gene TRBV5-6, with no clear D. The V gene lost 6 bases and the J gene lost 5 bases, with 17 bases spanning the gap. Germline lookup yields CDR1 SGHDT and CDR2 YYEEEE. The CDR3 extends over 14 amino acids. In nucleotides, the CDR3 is TGTGCCAGCAACCCGCCAGGCGGAAGATATGGCTACACCTTC. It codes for CASNPPGGRYGYTF.

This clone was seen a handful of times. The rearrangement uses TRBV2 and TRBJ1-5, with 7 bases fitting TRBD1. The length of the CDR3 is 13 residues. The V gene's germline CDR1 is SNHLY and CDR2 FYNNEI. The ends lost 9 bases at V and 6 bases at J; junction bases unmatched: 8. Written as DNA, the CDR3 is TGTGCCAGTATACAGGGGTTTGGTCAGCCCCAGCATTTT. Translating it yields CASIQGFGQPQHF.

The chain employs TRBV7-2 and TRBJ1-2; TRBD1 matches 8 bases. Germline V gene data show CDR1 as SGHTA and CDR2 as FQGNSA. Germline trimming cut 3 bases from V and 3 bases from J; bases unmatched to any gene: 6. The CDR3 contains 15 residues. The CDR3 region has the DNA TGTGCCAGCAGCTTTGGGCCGGACAGGGACTATGGCTACACCTTC. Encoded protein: CASSFGPDRDYGYTF.

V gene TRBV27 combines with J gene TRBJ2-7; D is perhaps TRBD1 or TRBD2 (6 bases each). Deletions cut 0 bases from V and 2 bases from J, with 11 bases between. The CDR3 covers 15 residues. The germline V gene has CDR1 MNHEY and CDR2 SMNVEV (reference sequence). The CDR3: CASSLSTGATYEQYF. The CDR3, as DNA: TGTGCCAGCAGTTTATCTACGGGGGCTACCTACGAGCAGTACTTC.

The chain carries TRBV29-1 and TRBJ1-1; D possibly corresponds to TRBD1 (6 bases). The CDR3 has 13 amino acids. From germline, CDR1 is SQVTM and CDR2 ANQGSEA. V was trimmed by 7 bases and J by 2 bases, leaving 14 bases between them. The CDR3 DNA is TGCAGCGCCCGAGCCGGGACAAACACTGAAGCTTTCTTT. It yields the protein CSARAGTNTEAFF.

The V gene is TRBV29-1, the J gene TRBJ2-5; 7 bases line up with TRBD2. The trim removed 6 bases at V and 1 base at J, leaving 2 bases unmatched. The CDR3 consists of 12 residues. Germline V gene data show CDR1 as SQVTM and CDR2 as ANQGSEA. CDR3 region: CSVLAAQETQYF. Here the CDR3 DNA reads TGCAGCGTCCTAGCGGCCCAAGAGACCCAGTACTTC.

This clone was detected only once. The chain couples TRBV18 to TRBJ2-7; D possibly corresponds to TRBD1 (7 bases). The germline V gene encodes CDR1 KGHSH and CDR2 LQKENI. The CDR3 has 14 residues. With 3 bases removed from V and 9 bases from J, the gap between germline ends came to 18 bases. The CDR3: CASSPPGGTAAQYF. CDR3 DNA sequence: TGTGCCAGCTCACCGCCAGGGGGGACTGCGGCGCAGTACTTC.

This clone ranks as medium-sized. The CDR3 here is CASSQPWGANQPQHF. CDR3 DNA: TGTGCCAGCAGCCAACCTTGGGGAGCCAATCAGCCCCAGCATTTT. V is TRBV6-1 and J is TRBJ1-5; D is undetermined. Germline V CDR1 and CDR2: MNHNS, SASEGT. This CDR3 is 15 amino acids long. Trimming cost V 6 bases and J 3 bases, with 15 bases left between them.

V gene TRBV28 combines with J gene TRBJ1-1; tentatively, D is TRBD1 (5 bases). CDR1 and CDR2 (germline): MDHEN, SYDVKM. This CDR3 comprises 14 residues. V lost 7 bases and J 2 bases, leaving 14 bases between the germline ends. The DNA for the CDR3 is TGTGCCAGCACCTTTCTGGACACAAACACTGAAGCTTTCTTT. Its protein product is CASTFLDTNTEAFF.

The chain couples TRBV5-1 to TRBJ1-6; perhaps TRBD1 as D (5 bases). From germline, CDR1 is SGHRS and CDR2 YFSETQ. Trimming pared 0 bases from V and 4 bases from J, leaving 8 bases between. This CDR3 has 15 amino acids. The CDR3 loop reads CASSLGQTYNSPLHF. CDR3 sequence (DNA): TGCGCCAGCAGCTTGGGACAGACTTATAATTCACCCCTCCACTTT.

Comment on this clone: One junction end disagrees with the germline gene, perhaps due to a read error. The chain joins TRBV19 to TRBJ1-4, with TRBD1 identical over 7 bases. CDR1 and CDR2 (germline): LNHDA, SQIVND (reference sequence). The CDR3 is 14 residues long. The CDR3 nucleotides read TGTGCCAGTAGCATAGGGGGCACTGGTGAAAAACTGTTTTTT. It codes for CASSIGGTGEKLFF.

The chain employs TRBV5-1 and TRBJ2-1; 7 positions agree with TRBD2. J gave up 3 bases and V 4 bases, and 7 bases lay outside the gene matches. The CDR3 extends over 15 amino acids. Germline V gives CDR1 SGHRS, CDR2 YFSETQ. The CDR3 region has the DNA TGCGCCAGCAGCCCCACTAGCGCCATCTACAATGAGCAGTTCTTC. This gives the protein CASSPTSAIYNEQFF.

CDR3 DNA sequence: TGTGCCAGCAAAAGGACTAGCGCTGGTGAGCAGTACTTC. It translates to CASKRTSAGEQYF. The chain combines TRBV2 with TRBJ2-7; 9 nucleotides match TRBD2. The junction had 8 bases not matched to a gene; V was cut back by 7 bases and J by 7 bases. Germline CDR1 reads SNHLY; CDR2 reads FYNNEI. The CDR3 has 13 residues.

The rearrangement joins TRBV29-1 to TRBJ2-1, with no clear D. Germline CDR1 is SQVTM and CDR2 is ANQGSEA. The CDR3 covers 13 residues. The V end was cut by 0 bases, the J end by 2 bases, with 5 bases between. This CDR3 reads CSVEDSPYNEQFF. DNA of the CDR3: TGCAGCGTTGAAGATAGTCCCTACAATGAGCAGTTCTTC.

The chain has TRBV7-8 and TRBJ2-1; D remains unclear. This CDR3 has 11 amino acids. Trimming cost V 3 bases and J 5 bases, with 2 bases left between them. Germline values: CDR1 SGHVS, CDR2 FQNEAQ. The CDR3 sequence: CASSFHNEQFF. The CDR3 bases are TGTGCCAGCAGCTTTCACAATGAGCAGTTCTTC. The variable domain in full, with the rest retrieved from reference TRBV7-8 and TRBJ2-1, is GAGVSQSPRYKVAKRGQDVALRCDPISGHVSLFWYQQALGQGPEFLTYFQNEAQLDKSGLPSDRFFAERPEGSVSTLKIQRTQQEDSAVYLCASSFHNEQFFGPGTRLTVL.

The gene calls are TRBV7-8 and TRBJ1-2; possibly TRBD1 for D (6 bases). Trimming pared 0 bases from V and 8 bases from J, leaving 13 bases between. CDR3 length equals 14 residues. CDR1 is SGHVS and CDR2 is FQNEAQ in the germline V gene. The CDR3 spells CASSLALSGVGYTF. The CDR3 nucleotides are TGTGCCAGCAGCTTAGCGTTGTCAGGGGTAGGCTACACCTTC.

For the CDR3, the DNA is TGTGCCAGCAGCTTATTGACAGGGGGGAGCACTGAAGCTTTCTTT. Protein: CASSLLTGGSTEAFF. The chain has TRBV7-2 and TRBJ1-1; 9 bases align to TRBD1. With V trimmed by 2 bases and J by 4 bases, 5 bases remained unmatched. Germline V CDR1 and CDR2: SGHTA, FQGNSA. This CDR3 has 15 residues.

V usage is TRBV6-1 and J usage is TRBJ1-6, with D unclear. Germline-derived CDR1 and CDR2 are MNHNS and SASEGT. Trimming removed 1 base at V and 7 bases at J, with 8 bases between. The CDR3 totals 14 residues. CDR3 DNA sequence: TGTGCCAGCAGTGAAGGGCAGCCGAATTCACCCCTCCACTTT. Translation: CASSEGQPNSPLHF.

The CDR3 here is CASSLEGSGNTIYF. CDR3 in DNA: TGTGCCAGCAGCTTGGAGGGATCTGGAAACACCATATATTTT. This sequence joins TRBV11-2 and TRBJ1-3; D is unclear. Germline lookup yields CDR1 SGHAT and CDR2 FQNNGV. The ends were cut back, 3 bases at V and 1 base at J, with 7 bases in the middle. The CDR3 loop spans 14 amino acids.

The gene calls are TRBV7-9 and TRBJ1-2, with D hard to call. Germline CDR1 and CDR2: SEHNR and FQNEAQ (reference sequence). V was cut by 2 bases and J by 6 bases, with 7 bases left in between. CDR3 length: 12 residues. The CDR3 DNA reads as TGTGCCAGCAGCTTAAGGAGCGATGGCTACACCTTC. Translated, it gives CASSLRSDGYTF.

Here the CDR3 reads CASTTGVEQFF. DNA for the CDR3: TGTGCCAGCACTACGGGGGTTGAGCAGTTCTTC. The V call is TRBV2, the J call TRBJ2-1; D is possibly TRBD2 (6 bases). The ends were cut back, 7 bases at V and 9 bases at J, with 10 bases in the middle. The CDR3 length is 11 residues. Germline V gives CDR1 SNHLY, CDR2 FYNNEI.

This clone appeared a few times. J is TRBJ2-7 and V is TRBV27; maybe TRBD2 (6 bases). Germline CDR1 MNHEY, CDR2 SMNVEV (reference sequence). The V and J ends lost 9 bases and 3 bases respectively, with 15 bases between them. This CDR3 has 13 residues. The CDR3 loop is CASTRQAGYEQYF. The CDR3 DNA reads TGTGCCAGTACGAGACAAGCGGGCTACGAGCAGTACTTC.

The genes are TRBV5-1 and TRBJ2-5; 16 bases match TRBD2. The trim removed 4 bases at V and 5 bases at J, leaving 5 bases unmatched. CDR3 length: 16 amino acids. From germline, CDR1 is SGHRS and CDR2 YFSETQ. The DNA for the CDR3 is TGCGCCAGCAGCAGGGGACTAGCGGGGGGGCCGGAGACCCAGTACTTC. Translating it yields CASSRGLAGGPETQYF.

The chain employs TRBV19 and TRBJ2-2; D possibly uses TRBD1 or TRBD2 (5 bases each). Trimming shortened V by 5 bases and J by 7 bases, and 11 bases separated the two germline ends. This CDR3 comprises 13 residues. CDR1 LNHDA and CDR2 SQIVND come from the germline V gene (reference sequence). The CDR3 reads CASSRDLGGELFF. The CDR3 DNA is TGTGCCAGTAGTCGGGACCTCGGCGGGGAGCTGTTTTTT. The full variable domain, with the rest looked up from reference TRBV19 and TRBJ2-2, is DGGITQSPKYLFRKEGQNVTLSCEQNLNHDAMYWYRQDPGQGLRLIYYSQIVNDFQKGDIAEGYSVSREKKESFPLTVTSAQKNPTAFYLCASSRDLGGELFFGEGSRLTVL.

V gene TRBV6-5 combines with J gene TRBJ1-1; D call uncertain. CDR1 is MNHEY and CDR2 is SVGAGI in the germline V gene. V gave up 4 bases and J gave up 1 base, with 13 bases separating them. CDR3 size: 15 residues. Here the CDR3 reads CASSSGRPSNTEAFF. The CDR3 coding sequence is TGTGCCAGCAGTTCCGGGAGGCCATCGAACACTGAAGCTTTCTTT.

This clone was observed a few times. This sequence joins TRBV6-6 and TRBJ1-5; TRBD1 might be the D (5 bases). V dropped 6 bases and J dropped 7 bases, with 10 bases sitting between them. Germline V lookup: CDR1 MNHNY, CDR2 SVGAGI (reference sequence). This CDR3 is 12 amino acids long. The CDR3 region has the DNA TGTGCCAGCAGCTCCCGGGGGCAGCCCCAGCATTTT. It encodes CASSSRGQPQHF.

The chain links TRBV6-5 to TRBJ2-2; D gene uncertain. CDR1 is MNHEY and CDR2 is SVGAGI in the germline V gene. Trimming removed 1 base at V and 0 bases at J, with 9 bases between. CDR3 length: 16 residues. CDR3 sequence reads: CASSYLQFSNTGELFF. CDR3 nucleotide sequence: TGTGCCAGCAGTTACTTACAGTTTTCGAACACCGGGGAGCTGTTTTTT.